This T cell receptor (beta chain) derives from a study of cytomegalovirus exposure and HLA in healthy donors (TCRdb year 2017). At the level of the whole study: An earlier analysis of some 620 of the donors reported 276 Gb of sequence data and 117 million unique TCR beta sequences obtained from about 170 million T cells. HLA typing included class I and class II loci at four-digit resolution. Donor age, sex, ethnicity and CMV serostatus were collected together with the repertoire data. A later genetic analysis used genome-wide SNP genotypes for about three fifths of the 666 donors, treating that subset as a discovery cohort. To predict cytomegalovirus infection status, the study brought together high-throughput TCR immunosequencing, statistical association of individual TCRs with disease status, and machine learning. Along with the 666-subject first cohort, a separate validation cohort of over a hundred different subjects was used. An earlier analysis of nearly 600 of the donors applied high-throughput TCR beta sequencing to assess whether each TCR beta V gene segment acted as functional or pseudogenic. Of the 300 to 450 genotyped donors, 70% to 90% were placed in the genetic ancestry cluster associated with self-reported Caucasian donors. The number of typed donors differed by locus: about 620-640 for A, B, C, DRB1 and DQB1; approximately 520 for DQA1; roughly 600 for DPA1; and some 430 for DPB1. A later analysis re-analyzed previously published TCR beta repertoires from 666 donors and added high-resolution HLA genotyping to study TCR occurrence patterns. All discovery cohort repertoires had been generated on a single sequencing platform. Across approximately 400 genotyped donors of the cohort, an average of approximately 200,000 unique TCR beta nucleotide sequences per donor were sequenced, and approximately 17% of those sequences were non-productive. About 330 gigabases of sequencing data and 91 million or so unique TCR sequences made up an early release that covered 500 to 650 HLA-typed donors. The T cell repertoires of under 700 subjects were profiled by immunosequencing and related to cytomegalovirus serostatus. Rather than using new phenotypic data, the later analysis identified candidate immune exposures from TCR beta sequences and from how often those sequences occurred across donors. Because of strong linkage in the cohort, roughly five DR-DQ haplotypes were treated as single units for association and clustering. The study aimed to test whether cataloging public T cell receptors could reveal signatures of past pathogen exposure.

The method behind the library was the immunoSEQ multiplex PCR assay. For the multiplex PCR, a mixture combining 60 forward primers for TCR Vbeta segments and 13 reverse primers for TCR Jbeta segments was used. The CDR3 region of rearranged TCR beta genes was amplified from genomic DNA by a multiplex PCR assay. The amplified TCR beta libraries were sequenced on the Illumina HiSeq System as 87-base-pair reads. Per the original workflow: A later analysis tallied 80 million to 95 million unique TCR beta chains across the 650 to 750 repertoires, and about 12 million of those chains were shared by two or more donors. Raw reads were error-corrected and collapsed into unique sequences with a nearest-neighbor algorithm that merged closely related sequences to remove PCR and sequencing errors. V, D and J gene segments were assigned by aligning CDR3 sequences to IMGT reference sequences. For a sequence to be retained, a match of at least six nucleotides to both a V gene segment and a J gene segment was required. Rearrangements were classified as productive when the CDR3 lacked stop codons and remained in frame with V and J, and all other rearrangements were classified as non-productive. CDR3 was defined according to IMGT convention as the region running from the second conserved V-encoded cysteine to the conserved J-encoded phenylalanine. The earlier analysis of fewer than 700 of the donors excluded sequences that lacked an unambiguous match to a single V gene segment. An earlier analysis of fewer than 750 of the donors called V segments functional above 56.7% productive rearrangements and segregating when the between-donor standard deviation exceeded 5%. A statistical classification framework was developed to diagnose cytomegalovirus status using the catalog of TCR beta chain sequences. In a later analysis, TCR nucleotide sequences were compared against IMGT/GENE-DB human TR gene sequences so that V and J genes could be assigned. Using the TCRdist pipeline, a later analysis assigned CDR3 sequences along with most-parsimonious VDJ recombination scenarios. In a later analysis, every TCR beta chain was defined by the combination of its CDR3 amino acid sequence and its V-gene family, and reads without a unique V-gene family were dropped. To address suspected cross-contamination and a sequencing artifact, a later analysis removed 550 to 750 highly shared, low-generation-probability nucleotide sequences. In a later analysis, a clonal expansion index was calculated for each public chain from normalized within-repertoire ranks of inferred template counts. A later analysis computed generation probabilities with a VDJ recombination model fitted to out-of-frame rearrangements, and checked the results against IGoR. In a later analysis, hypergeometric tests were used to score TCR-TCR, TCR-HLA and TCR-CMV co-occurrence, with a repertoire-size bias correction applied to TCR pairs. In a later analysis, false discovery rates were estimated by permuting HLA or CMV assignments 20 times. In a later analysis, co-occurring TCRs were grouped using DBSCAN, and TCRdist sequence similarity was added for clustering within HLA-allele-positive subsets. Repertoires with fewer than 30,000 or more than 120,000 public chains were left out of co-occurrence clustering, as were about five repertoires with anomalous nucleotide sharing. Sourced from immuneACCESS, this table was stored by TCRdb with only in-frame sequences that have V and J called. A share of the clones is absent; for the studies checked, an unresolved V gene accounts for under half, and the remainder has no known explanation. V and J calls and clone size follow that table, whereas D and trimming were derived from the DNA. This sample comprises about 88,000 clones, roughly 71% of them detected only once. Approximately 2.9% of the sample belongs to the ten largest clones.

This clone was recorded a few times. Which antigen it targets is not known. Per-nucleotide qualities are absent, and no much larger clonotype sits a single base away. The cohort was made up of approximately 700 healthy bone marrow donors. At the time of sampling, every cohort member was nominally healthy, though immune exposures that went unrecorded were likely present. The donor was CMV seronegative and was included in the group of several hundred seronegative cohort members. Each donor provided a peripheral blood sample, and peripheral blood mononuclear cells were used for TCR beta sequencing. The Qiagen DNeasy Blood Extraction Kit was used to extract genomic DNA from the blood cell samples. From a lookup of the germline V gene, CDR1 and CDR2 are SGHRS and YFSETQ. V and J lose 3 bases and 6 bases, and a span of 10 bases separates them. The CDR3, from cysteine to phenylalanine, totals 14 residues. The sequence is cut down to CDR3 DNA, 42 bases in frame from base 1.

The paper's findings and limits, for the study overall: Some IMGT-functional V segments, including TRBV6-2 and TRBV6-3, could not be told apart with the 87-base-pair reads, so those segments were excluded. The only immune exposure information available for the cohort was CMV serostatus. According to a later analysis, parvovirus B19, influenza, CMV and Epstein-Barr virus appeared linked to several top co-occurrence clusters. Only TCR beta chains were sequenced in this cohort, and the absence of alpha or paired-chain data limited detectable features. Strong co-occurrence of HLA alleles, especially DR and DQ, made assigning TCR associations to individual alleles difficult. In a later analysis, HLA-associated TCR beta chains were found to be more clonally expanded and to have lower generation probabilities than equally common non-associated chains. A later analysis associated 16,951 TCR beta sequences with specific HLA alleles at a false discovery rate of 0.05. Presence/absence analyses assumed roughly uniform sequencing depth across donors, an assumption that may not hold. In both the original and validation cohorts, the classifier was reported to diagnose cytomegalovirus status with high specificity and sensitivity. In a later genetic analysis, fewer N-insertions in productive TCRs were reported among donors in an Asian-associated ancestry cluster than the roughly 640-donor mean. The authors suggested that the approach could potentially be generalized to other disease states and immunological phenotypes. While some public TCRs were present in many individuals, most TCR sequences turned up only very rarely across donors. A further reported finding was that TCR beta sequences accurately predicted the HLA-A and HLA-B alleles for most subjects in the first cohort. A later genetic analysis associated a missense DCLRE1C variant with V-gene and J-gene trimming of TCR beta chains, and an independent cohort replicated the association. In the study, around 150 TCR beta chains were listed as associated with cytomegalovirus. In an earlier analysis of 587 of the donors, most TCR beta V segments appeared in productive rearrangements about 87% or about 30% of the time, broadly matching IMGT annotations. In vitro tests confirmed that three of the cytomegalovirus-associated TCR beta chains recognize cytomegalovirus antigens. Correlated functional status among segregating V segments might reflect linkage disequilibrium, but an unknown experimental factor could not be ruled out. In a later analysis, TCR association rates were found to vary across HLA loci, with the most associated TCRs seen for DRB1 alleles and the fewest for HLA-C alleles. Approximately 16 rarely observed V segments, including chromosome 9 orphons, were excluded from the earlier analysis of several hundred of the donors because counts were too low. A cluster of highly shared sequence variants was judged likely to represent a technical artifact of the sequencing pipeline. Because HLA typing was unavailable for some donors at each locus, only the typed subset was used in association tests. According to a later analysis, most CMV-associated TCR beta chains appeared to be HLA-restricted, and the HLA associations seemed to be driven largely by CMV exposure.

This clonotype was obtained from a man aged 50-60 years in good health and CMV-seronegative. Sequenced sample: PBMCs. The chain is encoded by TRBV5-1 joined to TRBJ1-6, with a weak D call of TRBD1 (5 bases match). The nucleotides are TGCGCCAGCAGCTCCACGGGACTTAATTCACCCCTCCACTTT. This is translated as CASSSTGLNSPLHF.